The 22 T cell receptor beta chains presented below share a single source sample, sequenced in a study of T cells in Graves' hyperthyroidism and ophthalmopathy. RNA transcripts served as the template for amplifying TCR beta CDR3 regions. HTBI primers were employed in a first-round RT-PCR of the TCR CDR3. MiXCR, applied by TCRdb to the multiplex PCR reads, yields one record per CDR3 protein. The data hold 300,000 to 400,000 distinct CDR3 sequences, with 18% observed a single time. Sample: blood. The receptor source for this set is a woman aged 45-65 years with Graves' hyperthyroidism.

In its sample, this clonotype was seen a few times. The rearrangement links TRBV6-5 to TRBJ2-3, with 8 positions matching TRBD2. CDR3 length: 18 amino acids. Germline CDR1 is MNHEY and CDR2 is SVGAGI. V lost 2 bases and J lost 2; bases outside the gene matches: 12. For the CDR3, the DNA is TGTGCCAGCAGTTACGGGGTGGGAAGCGGGGGTTTCACAGATACGCAGTATTTT. It yields the protein CASSYGVGSGGFTDTQYF.

The rearrangement joins TRBV2 to TRBJ1-5; 10 bases line up with TRBD1. There are 15 residues in the CDR3. The junction had 5 bases not matched to a gene; V was cut back by 7 bases and J by 2 bases. Germline V CDR1 and CDR2: SNHLY, FYNNEI. The CDR3 DNA reads TGTGCCAGCACCCACGGACAGGGGGGCAATCAGCCCCAGCATTTT. Translation: CASTHGQGGNQPQHF.

This clonotype has just one count. The rearrangement links TRBV18 to TRBJ2-2; 7 bases are a match to TRBD1. The CDR3 totals 17 residues. Per germline, CDR1 KGHSH and CDR2 LQKENI. Losses at the gene ends were 7 bases for V and 4 bases for J; bases not matched to a gene: 15. The CDR3 protein is CASYPLDRVVATGELFF. The CDR3 coding sequence is TGTGCCAGCTATCCTCTCGACAGGGTAGTTGCCACCGGGGAGCTGTTTTTT. Variable domain in full (rest from reference TRBV18 and TRBJ2-2): NAGVMQNPRHLVRRRGQEARLRCSPMKGHSHVYWYRQLPEEGLKFMVYLQKENIIDESGMPKERFSAEFPKEGPSILRIQQVVRGDSAAYFCASYPLDRVVATGELFFGEGSRLTVL.

This clonotype has ten or more counts. This chain connects TRBV2 to TRBJ2-3, with 14 bases that match TRBD2. CDR3 length: 16 amino acids. Losses at the gene ends were 5 bases for V and 3 bases for J; bases not matched to a gene: 4. Looked up from germline, CDR1 is SNHLY and CDR2 is FYNNEI. The DNA for the CDR3 is TGTGCCAGCAGTCCGAGACTAGCGGGGGGGACAGATACGCAGTATTTT. This translates into CASSPRLAGGTDTQYF.

V gene TRBV28 combines with J gene TRBJ1-4, with D uncertain. Trimming shortened V by 5 bases and J by 0 bases, and 16 bases separated the two germline ends. Germline V gene lookup returns CDR1 MDHEN and CDR2 SYDVKM. The CDR3 is 17 amino acids. In DNA form, the CDR3 reads TGTGCCAGCAGTCAAGACATTCTTTATGCAACTAATGAAAAACTGTTTTTT. Residues: CASSQDILYATNEKLFF.

This clonotype was detected ten times or more. The genes are TRBV10-3 and TRBJ2-1, with a weak D call TRBD2 (6 bases). The CDR3 runs to 15 residues. The germline V gene has CDR1 ENHRY and CDR2 SYGVKD. The V end lost 6 bases, the J end lost 0 bases, and 12 bases lay between the germline ends. CDR3 bases: TGTGCCATCAGCGGGGGAAGCGGCTCCTACAATGAGCAGTTCTTC. This codes for CAISGGSGSYNEQFF.

This clonotype appeared many times. The J gene is TRBJ2-3, the V gene TRBV2, with D maybe TRBD2 (5 bases). This CDR3 has 15 amino acids. Trimming stripped 7 bases from V and 4 bases from J, with 18 bases between. CDR1 is SNHLY, CDR2 FYNNEI, per germline. The CDR3 DNA sequence: TGTGCCAGCAATAAGCGGACCACGTTGGCAGATACGCAGTATTTT. Its protein is CASNKRTTLADTQYF. Based on the CDR3 plus reference TRBV2 and TRBJ2-3, the full variable domain is EPEVTQTPSHQVTQMGQEVILRCVPISNHLYFYWYRQILGQKVEFLVSFYNNEISEKSEIFDDQFSVERPDGSNFTLKIRSTKLEDSAMYFCASNKRTTLADTQYFGPGTRLTVL.

V is TRBV7-9 and J is TRBJ2-5; D is uncertain. This CDR3 region has 12 residues. Germline V gene lookup returns CDR1 SEHNR and CDR2 FQNEAQ (reference sequence). Trimming removed 4 bases from V and 5 bases from J, with 8 bases in between. This CDR3 is CASSSPSETQYF. As DNA, the CDR3 is TGTGCCAGCAGCTCTCCCTCGGAGACCCAGTACTTC.

This chain uses TRBV20-1 with TRBJ2-1; perhaps TRBD2 as D (5 bases). V lost 3 bases to trimming and J lost 0 bases, with 12 bases between them. The germline V gene encodes CDR1 DFQATT and CDR2 SNEGSKA (reference sequence). The CDR3 is 15 amino acids. CDR3 sequence reads: CSASLALSSYNEQFF. CDR3 sequence (DNA): TGCAGTGCTAGTTTAGCGCTCAGCTCCTACAATGAGCAGTTCTTC.

This rearrangement joins TRBV20-1 to TRBJ2-1, with 8 positions matching TRBD2. Losses at the gene ends were 6 bases for V and 6 bases for J; bases not matched to a gene: 4. The CDR3 has 12 amino acids. The germline V gene has CDR1 DFQATT and CDR2 SNEGSKA (reference sequence). The CDR3 spells CSAVSGANEQFF. The CDR3 DNA reads as TGCAGTGCAGTTAGCGGGGCCAATGAGCAGTTCTTC.

This chain links TRBV5-4 with TRBJ2-2; 9 bases line up with TRBD1. The CDR3 extends over 14 amino acids. Per the germline V gene, CDR1 is SGHNT and CDR2 is YYREEE (reference sequence). V shed 4 bases and J 7 bases; nucleotides not matched to a gene: 5. CDR3 DNA sequence: TGTGCCAGCAGCCGGGACAGGGCAAGCGGGGAGCTGTTTTTT. This gives the protein CASSRDRASGELFF.

This clonotype was seen a few times. The chain combines TRBV12-3 or TRBV12-4 with TRBJ2-3; D gene unclear. This CDR3 spans 14 amino acids. With 7 bases removed from V and 0 bases from J, the gap between germline ends came to 11 bases. CDR3 nucleotides: TGTGCCAGCACCGCCCGTCGTAGCACAGATACGCAGTATTTT. It codes for CASTARRSTDTQYF.

This clonotype was observed at least ten times. This sequence joins TRBV7-9 and TRBJ2-7, with no clear D. V dropped 3 bases and J dropped 5 bases, with 5 bases sitting between them. CDR1 is SEHNR and CDR2 is FQNEAQ in the germline V gene (reference sequence). CDR3 length: 11 amino acids. The CDR3 DNA reads as TGTGCCAGCAGCTTCGGAAACGAGCAGTACTTC. It specifies CASSFGNEQYF.

Points on this clonotype: An end of the junction does not agree with germline; a read error may underlie this. The V call is TRBV18, the J call TRBJ1-1; no firm D call. CDR1 is KGHSH, CDR2 LQKENI, per germline. The CDR3 consists of 14 residues. CDR3 protein: CASSQRTQNTEASF. The CDR3 coding sequence is TGTGCCAGCTCACAGAGAACTCAGAACACTGAAGCTTCCTTT.

This clonotype has ten or more counts. The chain uses TRBV27 and TRBJ1-1; D possibly corresponds to TRBD1 (5 bases). Trimming pared 10 bases from V and 0 bases from J, leaving 18 bases between. The length of the CDR3 is 15 residues. Per germline, CDR1 MNHEY and CDR2 SMNVEV (reference sequence). In DNA form, the CDR3 reads TGTGCCACCCGGGACCTAGGCGGGGTGAACACTGAAGCTTTCTTT. The encoded protein is CATRDLGGVNTEAFF.

This clonotype came up a few times. CDR3 region: CASRFGGTDTQYF. The CDR3 DNA sequence: TGTGCCAGCAGATTTGGGGGAACAGATACGCAGTATTTT. The chain is built from TRBV7-9 and TRBJ2-3; D could derive from TRBD1 or TRBD2 (5 bases each). The CDR3 sequence is 13 residues long. Germline V gene lookup returns CDR1 SEHNR and CDR2 FQNEAQ (reference sequence). Trimming stripped 6 bases from V and 3 bases from J, with 10 bases between.

This clonotype was observed a handful of times. The chain links TRBV5-1 to TRBJ2-7; TRBD1 aligns across 9 bases. Looked up from germline, CDR1 is SGHRS and CDR2 is YFSETQ. The CDR3 spans 14 residues. Trimming took 4 bases from V and 6 from J; bases not matched to a gene: 8. CDR3 residues: CASSTRDRVGEQYF. CDR3 coding DNA: TGCGCCAGCAGCACCCGGGACAGGGTGGGCGAGCAGTACTTC.

There are many counts of this clonotype. The chain recombines TRBV2 with TRBJ2-5; TRBD2 aligns across 11 bases. The junction had 7 bases not matched to a gene; V was cut back by 7 bases and J by 3 bases. This CDR3 contains 15 residues. CDR1 is SNHLY and CDR2 is FYNNEI in the germline V gene. CDR3 sequence reads: CASKSTSGGEETQYF. For the CDR3, the DNA is TGTGCCAGCAAAAGTACTAGCGGGGGCGAAGAGACCCAGTACTTC.

This clonotype was observed many times. The chain employs TRBV3-1 and TRBJ2-1, with D possibly being TRBD1 (6 bases). The V and J ends lost 1 base and 15 bases respectively, with 22 bases between them. The CDR3 sequence is 15 residues long. Germline V gives CDR1 LGHDT, CDR2 YNNKEL (reference sequence). CDR3 sequence (DNA): TGTGCCAGCAGCCAAGGGGGGCGGGTAGCGACCGAACTGTTCTTC. It encodes CASSQGGRVATELFF.

This chain joins TRBV11-2 and TRBJ2-1; TRBD2 aligns across 13 bases. V was pared by 2 bases and J by 9 bases, with 1 base of the junction left unmatched. Germline CDR1 SGHAT, CDR2 FQNNGV. CDR3 length: 14 residues. CDR3 in DNA: TGTGCCAGCAGCTTAACTAGCGGGAGGGGTGAGCAGTTCTTC. Protein product: CASSLTSGRGEQFF. Full variable domain (rest looked up from reference TRBV11-2 and TRBJ2-1): EAGVAQSPRYKIIEKRQSVAFWCNPISGHATLYWYQQILGQGPKLLIQFQNNGVVDDSQLPKDRFSAERLKGVDSTLKIQPAKLEDSAVYLCASSLTSGRGEQFFGPGTRLTVL.

In the case of this clonotype: A much larger clonotype is one base distant, so this may be a read error. This chain uses TRBV28 with TRBJ1-5; possible D gene TRBD1, 6 bases. The CDR3 totals 15 residues. Germline CDR1 MDHEN, CDR2 SYDVKM. Trimming left V 9 bases short and J 0 bases short, with 15 bases between. The CDR3 loop is CASGAGVDSNQPQHF. The CDR3, as DNA: TGTGCCAGTGGGGCAGGGGTTGATAGCAATCAGCCCCAGCATTTT.

This clonotype was seen ten or more times. The CDR3 sequence is CASSKTSGFYEQYF. In DNA form, the CDR3 reads TGTGCCAGCAGTAAGACTAGCGGTTTTTACGAGCAGTACTTC. This sequence joins TRBV6-1 and TRBJ2-7; 9 nucleotides align to TRBD2. V lost 5 bases, J lost 4 bases, and 6 bases stayed unmatched. The CDR3 covers 14 residues. The germline gives CDR1 MNHNS, CDR2 SASEGT.